This T cell receptor (beta chain) came from a study of T-cell memory formation after mild COVID-19. TCRdb fed the 5' RACE reads into MiXCR, producing one record per CDR3 protein. This table has 210,000 or so distinct CDR3 sequences, under 12% appearing once. V dropped 6 bases and J dropped 3; count of bases not matched to a gene: 8. The CDR3 sequence is 15 residues long. Germline V gene data show CDR1 as SGHTA and CDR2 as FQGNSA. This clonotype was counted between two and nine times. The sample consisted of PBMCs or a T cell subset sorted from them (not recorded which). This sequence was found in a young man who had mild COVID-19 (a few samples of this study predate the infection). Cell type and time point are not known. V is TRBV7-2 and J is TRBJ2-1; 7 bases are a match to TRBD2. CDR3 amino acids: CASSSPWGGYNEQFF. The CDR3 DNA follows: TGTGCCAGCAGTTCTCCCTGGGGGGGCTACAATGAGCAGTTCTTC.